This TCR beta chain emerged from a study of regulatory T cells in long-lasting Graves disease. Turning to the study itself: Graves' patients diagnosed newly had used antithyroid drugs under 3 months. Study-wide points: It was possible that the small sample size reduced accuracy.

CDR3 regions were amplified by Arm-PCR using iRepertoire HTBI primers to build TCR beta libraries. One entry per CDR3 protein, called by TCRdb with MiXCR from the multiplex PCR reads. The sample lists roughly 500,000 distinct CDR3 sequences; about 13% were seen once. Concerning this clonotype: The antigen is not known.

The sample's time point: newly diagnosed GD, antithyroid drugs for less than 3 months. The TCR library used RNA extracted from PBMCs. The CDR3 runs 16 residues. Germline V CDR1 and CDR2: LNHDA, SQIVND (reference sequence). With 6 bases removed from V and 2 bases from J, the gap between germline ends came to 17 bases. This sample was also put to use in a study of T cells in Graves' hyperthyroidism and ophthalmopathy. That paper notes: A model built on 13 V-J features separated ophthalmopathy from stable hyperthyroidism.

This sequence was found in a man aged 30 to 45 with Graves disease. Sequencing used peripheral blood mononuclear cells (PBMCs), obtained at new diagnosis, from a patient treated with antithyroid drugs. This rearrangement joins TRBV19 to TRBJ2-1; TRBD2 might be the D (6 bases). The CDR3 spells CASRRGGELAYNEQFF. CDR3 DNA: TGTGCCAGTAGAAGAGGAGGGGAGTTAGCCTACAATGAGCAGTTCTTC. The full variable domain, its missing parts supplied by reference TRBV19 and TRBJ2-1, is DGGITQSPKYLFRKEGQNVTLSCEQNLNHDAMYWYRQDPGQGLRLIYYSQIVNDFQKGDIAEGYSVSREKKESFPLTVTSAQKNPTAFYLCASRRGGELAYNEQFFGPGTRLTVL.